This T cell receptor (beta chain) was captured in a study of T cell responses to AZD1222 COVID-19 vaccine (dated by TCRdb to the early 2020s). Notes on the research overall: Because spike-specific TCR depth and breadth did not differ between the two schedules, AZD1222 recipients who got a second dose at roughly 4 weeks were pooled with those who got a second dose at roughly 12 weeks. Trial participants were enrolled by age into subgroups of 18-55, 56-69 and 70-plus years, and around 150, 29 and 61 TCR-sequenced participants, respectively, were included in these subgroups. A total of around 240 trial participants underwent TCR sequencing, of whom approximately 200 had received two doses of AZD1222 and about 26 had received two doses of the MenACWY control vaccine. The full study reports these points: Spike-specific TCR breadth and depth rose significantly after two AZD1222 doses compared with day 0 and with MenACWY recipients. Participants were mostly white British and included more females than males, and it was suggested by the authors that clonal diversity may have been underestimated. In the small 56-69-year group, the increase in depth fell short of significance, most likely because of low power. Only five or six AZD1222 recipients were SARS-CoV-2 seropositive at baseline, limiting conclusions about previously exposed vaccinees. The vaccine-associated CD4 TCRs covered the entire spike protein, and the dominant responses fell in regions 160-218 and 743-854. Because no day 14 peak-response samples were available, the repertoires could be characterized only after the peak T cell response. Reportedly, almost half of the unique spike-specific TCRs recognized epitopes lying outside the regions that are mutated in the B.1.351 and B.1.1.7 variants.

The CDR3 regions of human TCRbeta chains were analyzed by immunosequencing. The original methods were these. Repertoire TCRs were checked for matches against a reference library of SARS-CoV-2-specific TCRs that had been generated using the MIRA antigen-specificity platform. Breadth was defined as the fraction of unique TCRs that were SARS-CoV-2-associated, and depth was defined as the fraction of total T cells that were SARS-CoV-2-associated. Using the MIRA data, every spike-specific TCR was mapped to the spike region that the TCR reacted to and assigned to either a CD4 or a CD8 class. Log10-transformed breadth and depth values were compared by one-way ANOVA with Sidak's multiple comparisons tests. Entries here come from immuneACCESS through TCRdb and include only in-frame sequences with V and J called. Some clones fail to appear in such tables; in the studies checked, an unresolved V gene covers under half of the shortfall, and the cause of the remainder is unknown. D and trimming come from the DNA, and the V and J calls and clone size come from that table. The sample table lists roughly 100,000 clones, roughly 80% of them with a count of one. The ten largest clones represent less than 6% of the sample.

The sample's time point, from its label and the paper: baseline before first vaccination. Vaccinee samples were obtained from the UK trials COV001 and COV002, which included a single-blind randomized controlled phase 2/3 trial of AZD1222 (ChAdOx1 nCoV-19) in healthy adults. For TCRbeta chain sequencing, PBMC samples from trial participants were taken at day 0 and at day 28 after the second dose. Points on this clone: The specificity of this receptor is unknown. Base qualities are not recorded, but no much larger clone differs from it by a single base.

The sample in question was peripheral blood, obtained on day 0 of AZD1222 vaccination. This clonotype was obtained from an adult in good health.

The sequenced DNA: TGTGCCAGCAGCTTAATCGGGTCGGAGACCCAGTACTTC. This is translated as CASSLIGSETQYF. The chain links TRBV7-3 with TRBJ2-5; the D gene lacks a confident call. Trimming at the junction amounts to 1 base on V and 5 bases on J, and the germline ends lie 8 bases apart. The germline V gene gives CDR1 as SGHTA and CDR2 as FQGTGA. Reading from cysteine to phenylalanine, the CDR3 counts 13 amino acids. Only the CDR3 portion is preserved as DNA: 39 bases, with reading frame beginning at the first base.